A single sample gave rise to the 31 T cell receptor beta chains below, sequenced in a study of cytomegalovirus exposure and HLA in healthy donors. Primers for the PCR totalled 60 Vbeta and 13 Jbeta. Some clones are missing from TCRdb's copy, which holds only in-frame ones; the method was immunoSEQ multiplex PCR. The table records under 200,000 clones, 70% to 85% of them present only once. Sample: PBMCs. Every receptor here comes from a man between 35 and 55 years old in good health and CMV-seronegative.

About this clone: The junction differs from germline at one of its ends, possibly a read error. CDR3 sequence (DNA): TGTGCTAGCAGCTTAGCTCCCCCGACTAGCGGAAACAATGAGCAGTTCTTC. It is translated as CASSLAPPTSGNNEQFF. The chain recombines TRBV7-7 with TRBJ2-1, with TRBD2 matching 9 bases. The CDR3 extends over 17 amino acids. Germline V gene data show CDR1 as SSHAT and CDR2 as FNYEAQ (reference sequence).

Only one count was recorded for this clone. The J gene is TRBJ2-7, the V gene TRBV6-6; perhaps TRBD2 as D (5 bases). The germline gives CDR1 MNHNY, CDR2 SVGAGI (reference sequence). This CDR3 has 12 amino acids. With 7 bases removed from V and 6 bases from J, the gap between germline ends came to 13 bases. CDR3 in amino acids: CASKDWEIEQYF. The CDR3 DNA reads TGTGCCAGCAAAGATTGGGAGATCGAGCAGTACTTC.

CDR3 region: CASSTKHRDRVVTDTQYF. CDR3 bases: TGTGCCAGCAGCACAAAGCACCGGGACAGGGTGGTGACAGATACGCAGTATTTT. J is TRBJ2-3 and V is TRBV5-5; TRBD1 aligns across 9 bases. The germline V gene encodes CDR1 SGHKS and CDR2 YYEKEE (reference sequence). CDR3 length equals 18 residues. Trimming took 4 bases from V and 3 from J; bases not matched to a gene: 15.

The chain employs TRBV19 and TRBJ1-5, with D possibly matching TRBD1 (6 bases). The V end lost 9 bases, the J end lost 0 bases, and 12 bases lay between the germline ends. The CDR3 length is 14 residues. Germline V gene data show CDR1 as LNHDA and CDR2 as SQIVND (reference sequence). The CDR3 nucleotides read TGTGCCAGCCGACAGGTTTATAGCAATCAGCCCCAGCATTTT. Protein product: CASRQVYSNQPQHF.

The chain recombines TRBV6-4 with TRBJ1-2, with a weak D call TRBD1 (6 bases). From germline, CDR1 is MRHNA and CDR2 SNTAGT. Trimming stripped 3 bases from V and 2 bases from J, with 13 bases between. This CDR3 is 15 amino acids long. The CDR3 DNA is TGTGCCAGCAGTGAATATGCCCAGGGGAACTATGGCTACACCTTC. Its translation is CASSEYAQGNYGYTF.

The chain recombines TRBV5-1 with TRBJ2-7; D is perhaps TRBD2 (6 bases). The germline V gene encodes CDR1 SGHRS and CDR2 YFSETQ. The V gene lost 0 bases and the J gene lost 6 bases, with 10 bases spanning the gap. CDR3 length equals 13 residues. The DNA of the CDR3 is TGCGCCAGCAGCTTGGATAGGGGAGGCGAGCAGTACTTC. Translation gives CASSLDRGGEQYF. The complete variable domain, with remaining parts taken from reference TRBV5-1 and TRBJ2-7, reads KAGVTQTPRYLIKTRGQQVTLSCSPISGHRSVSWYQQTPGQGLQFLFEYFSETQRNKGNFPGRFSGRQFSNSRSEMNVSTLELGDSALYLCASSLDRGGEQYFGPGTRLTVT.

The V gene is TRBV6-1, the J gene TRBJ1-6, with 8 positions matching TRBD1. Unmatched junction bases numbered 3, after V lost 6 bases and J lost 5 bases. Germline V gene data show CDR1 as MNHNS and CDR2 as SASEGT. CDR3 length: 14 amino acids. The CDR3 here is CASSRDRNNSPLHF. In nucleotides, the CDR3 is TGTGCCAGCAGCCGGGACAGGAATAATTCACCCCTCCACTTT.

V usage is TRBV27 and J usage is TRBJ2-3; 13 bases fit TRBD2. This CDR3 region has 15 residues. In germline, CDR1 is MNHEY, CDR2 SMNVEV (reference sequence). The junction had 4 bases not matched to a gene; V was cut back by 6 bases and J by 4 bases. The CDR3 sequence: CASRGTSGKPDTQYF. In DNA, the CDR3 is TGTGCCAGCAGGGGGACTAGCGGGAAACCAGATACGCAGTATTTT.

The CDR3 reads CASSLDRGGTGELFF. The DNA of the CDR3 is TGTGCCAGCAGTCTTGACAGGGGCGGCACCGGGGAGCTGTTTTTT. This sequence joins TRBV9 and TRBJ2-2; TRBD1 aligns across 8 bases. The V and J ends lost 5 bases and 4 bases, in that order; junction bases with no gene match: 7. This CDR3 spans 15 amino acids. Germline loops: CDR1 SGDLS, CDR2 YYNGEE.

The chain employs TRBV15 and TRBJ2-1; 11 bases fit TRBD1. This CDR3 has 16 amino acids. V shed 4 bases, J shed 6 bases, and the junction held 8 bases outside the gene matches. Germline assignment: CDR1 LNHNV and CDR2 YYDKDF (reference sequence). CDR3 sequence (DNA): TGTGCCACCAGCACCCGGACAGGGGGCCTCGGCAATGAGCAGTTCTTC. Residues: CATSTRTGGLGNEQFF.

This clone occurred once. The chain has TRBV4-1 and TRBJ1-5; tentative D call: TRBD1 (5 bases). Deletions cut 4 bases from V and 6 bases from J, with 16 bases between. Germline CDR1 MGHRA, CDR2 YSYEKL. This CDR3 is built from 15 residues. The CDR3 spells CASSPTLGGAQPQHF. DNA for the CDR3: TGCGCCAGCAGCCCCACCCTGGGAGGGGCTCAGCCCCAGCATTTT.

This rearrangement joins TRBV6-6 to TRBJ2-7; a weak D match, TRBD2 (5 bases). Germline V lookup: CDR1 MNHNY, CDR2 SVGAGI (reference sequence). CDR3 size: 14 residues. V was clipped by 5 bases and J by 1 base, with 12 bases between them. CDR3 amino acids: CASSLGLLSYEQYF. The DNA of the CDR3 is TGTGCCAGCAGTCTTGGACTGTTATCCTACGAGCAGTACTTC.

The CDR3 reads CASSLGTGNTIYF. CDR3 coding DNA: TGTGCCAGCAGCCTCGGGACTGGAAACACCATATATTTT. This rearrangement joins TRBV6-1 to TRBJ1-3; D unclear. The CDR3 is 13 amino acids. CDR1 is MNHNS, CDR2 SASEGT, per germline. V was clipped by 6 bases and J by 2 bases, with 8 bases between them.

This clone turned up a few times. This rearrangement joins TRBV5-5 to TRBJ2-3, with 9 bases aligning to TRBD1. In germline, CDR1 is SGHKS, CDR2 YYEKEE (reference sequence). With V trimmed by 3 bases and J by 4 bases, 15 bases remained unmatched. The CDR3 sequence is 18 residues long. Here the CDR3 DNA reads TGTGCCAGCAGCTCCAAACACCGGGACAGGGTCCTTCCAGATACGCAGTATTTT. Translating it yields CASSSKHRDRVLPDTQYF.

The rearrangement links TRBV7-2 to TRBJ2-2; D unresolved. Trimming took 4 bases from V and 7 from J, leaving 13 bases between them. Germline loops: CDR1 SGHTA, CDR2 FQGNSA. There are 14 residues in the CDR3. The CDR3 sequence: CASSSFPGGGELFF. DNA of the CDR3: TGTGCCAGCAGCTCCTTCCCCGGCGGCGGGGAGCTGTTTTTT.

V usage is TRBV5-4 and J usage is TRBJ2-5; a weak D match, TRBD2 (5 bases). This CDR3 comprises 14 residues. CDR1 is SGHNT, CDR2 YYREEE, per germline (reference sequence). Trimming cost V 1 base and J 6 bases, with 13 bases left between them. Written as DNA, the CDR3 is TGTGCCAGCAGCTTGAGGTCTAGCATACAGACCCAGTACTTC. It specifies CASSLRSSIQTQYF. The full variable domain, completed using reference TRBV5-4 and TRBJ2-5, is ETGVTQSPTHLIKTRGQQVTLRCSSQSGHNTVSWYQQALGQGPQFIFQYYREEENGRGNFPPRFSGLQFPNYSSELNVNALELDDSALYLCASSLRSSIQTQYFGPGTRLLVL.

The chain joins TRBV6-8 to TRBJ2-7; 12 bases fit TRBD2. CDR1 and CDR2 from the germline V gene are MNHGY and SAAAGT. V lost 5 bases and J lost 3; bases outside the gene matches: 14. The CDR3 loop spans 18 amino acids. The CDR3 spells CASSPPGTSGSPRYEQYF. DNA for the CDR3: TGTGCCAGCAGTCCTCCCGGGACTAGCGGGTCGCCCCGCTACGAGCAGTACTTC.

The CDR3 region has the DNA TGTGCCAGCACCAGGGGACTAGCGGTCACCGGGGAGCTGTTTTTT. This codes for CASTRGLAVTGELFF. The chain couples TRBV27 to TRBJ2-2, with TRBD2 identical over 11 bases. Trimming at V came to 7 bases and at J to 4 bases, leaving 5 bases not matched to a gene. This CDR3 region has 15 residues. Germline V CDR1 and CDR2: MNHEY, SMNVEV (reference sequence).

The chain uses TRBV11-2 and TRBJ2-1; TRBD2 matches 10 bases. The CDR3 has 13 amino acids. Trimming removed 1 base from V and 10 bases from J; junction bases left unmatched: 1. The germline V gene encodes CDR1 SGHAT and CDR2 FQNNGV. The CDR3 loop reads CASSLALAGEQFF. The CDR3 DNA is TGTGCCAGCAGCTTAGCACTAGCGGGAGAGCAGTTCTTC.

The chain couples TRBV28 to TRBJ2-7; no clear D. Deletions cut 3 bases from V and 2 bases from J, with 8 bases between. Germline V gene data show CDR1 as MDHEN and CDR2 as SYDVKM. CDR3 length equals 13 residues. DNA of the CDR3: TGTGCCAGCAGTTTGACGGGTCCCTACGAGCAGTACTTC. Translated: CASSLTGPYEQYF.

The chain is built from TRBV5-1 and TRBJ2-1, with 10 bases identical to TRBD2. The germline CDR1 and CDR2 sequences are SGHRS and YFSETQ. CDR3 size: 15 residues. V trimming: 0 bases; J trimming: 7 bases; junction bases outside the gene matches: 4. CDR3 residues: CASSLGLAGVNEQFF. The CDR3 bases are TGCGCCAGCAGCTTGGGGCTAGCGGGAGTTAATGAGCAGTTCTTC.

The chain employs TRBV6-6 and TRBJ1-1; D unresolved. V lost 7 bases, J lost 1 base, and 7 bases lay in between. Germline CDR1 MNHNY, CDR2 SVGAGI (reference sequence). The CDR3 covers 12 residues. The DNA for the CDR3 is TGTGCCAGCACCCTGAGGAACACTGAAGCTTTCTTT. Amino acid sequence: CASTLRNTEAFF.

The chain employs TRBV19 and TRBJ2-7; the match to TRBD1 covers 8 bases. CDR1 and CDR2 from the germline V gene are LNHDA and SQIVND (reference sequence). V was pared by 4 bases and J by 5 bases, with 7 bases of the junction left unmatched. The CDR3 runs 14 residues. In nucleotides, the CDR3 is TGTGCCAGTAGTACCCGGACAGGGTTGCACGAGCAGTACTTC. This translates into CASSTRTGLHEQYF.

V gene TRBV4-1 combines with J gene TRBJ2-3, with unresolved D. The ends were cut back, 0 bases at V and 6 bases at J, with 7 bases in the middle. The CDR3 runs 13 residues. Germline V gives CDR1 MGHRA, CDR2 YSYEKL. The CDR3 sequence is CASSQDTFDTQYF. CDR3 sequence (DNA): TGCGCCAGCAGCCAAGATACTTTCGATACGCAGTATTTT.

This rearrangement joins TRBV25-1 to TRBJ2-7, with TRBD1 matching 9 bases. CDR3 size: 15 residues. The junction had 10 bases not matched to a gene; V was cut back by 4 bases and J by 6 bases. Germline CDR1 MGHDK, CDR2 SYGVNS. The CDR3, as DNA: TGTGCCAGCAGTGTTCCCGGGACAGGGCGGTTCGAGCAGTACTTC. It translates to CASSVPGTGRFEQYF.

The chain links TRBV13 to TRBJ1-1, with D maybe TRBD1 (5 bases). Trimming stripped 1 base from V and 4 bases from J, with 13 bases between. This CDR3 is 15 amino acids long. Germline CDR1 is PRHDT and CDR2 is FYEKMQ (reference sequence). The CDR3 is CASSLVGLRGTEAFF. Here the CDR3 DNA reads TGTGCCAGCAGCTTAGTGGGGCTAAGGGGCACTGAAGCTTTCTTT.

As concerns this clone: This sample also contains other DNA sequences that code for the same CDR3. The chain is built from TRBV7-9 and TRBJ2-3; D might be TRBD2 (5 bases). This CDR3 contains 19 residues. Germline CDR1 reads SEHNR; CDR2 reads FQNEAQ (reference sequence). V lost 3 bases and J lost 6, with 28 bases in between. The CDR3 DNA is TGTGCCAGCAGCTTGACCAAAGTCAGCGGTTTCGCGCGCAACGATACGCAGTATTTT. Amino acid sequence: CASSLTKVSGFARNDTQYF.

The chain has TRBV5-1 and TRBJ2-1; no clear D. V was trimmed by 0 bases and J by 8 bases, leaving 9 bases between them. CDR1 and CDR2 from the germline V gene are SGHRS and YFSETQ. There are 13 residues in the CDR3. DNA for the CDR3: TGCGCCAGCAGCTTGGCCAGGAATGATGAGCAGTTCTTC. Its protein is CASSLARNDEQFF.

This clone showed up just a few times. The chain links TRBV5-1 to TRBJ2-5; a weak D match, TRBD1 (5 bases). Trimming took off 4 bases at V and 0 bases at J, with 13 bases between the two ends. The length of the CDR3 is 15 residues. The germline V gene encodes CDR1 SGHRS and CDR2 YFSETQ. This CDR3 reads CASSQGRRYQETQYF. As DNA, the CDR3 is TGCGCCAGCAGCCAGGGTAGGCGGTACCAAGAGACCCAGTACTTC.

The chain couples TRBV5-6 to TRBJ2-3; TRBD1 matches at 8 bases. After removal of 1 base from V and 2 bases from J, the junction contained 9 bases not matched to a gene. Germline lookup yields CDR1 SGHDT and CDR2 YYEEEE. The CDR3 length is 17 residues. DNA of the CDR3: TGTGCCAGCAGCTTGCCACGGGACAGGACCTTCACAGATACGCAGTATTTT. Residues: CASSLPRDRTFTDTQYF.

This chain uses TRBV18 with TRBJ2-5; perhaps TRBD2 as D (7 bases). V lost 6 bases, J lost 4 bases, and 24 bases lay in between. CDR1 KGHSH and CDR2 LQKENI come from the germline V gene. The CDR3 is made up of 17 amino acids. CDR3: CASSPAGGRGVRETQYF. The CDR3 DNA follows: TGTGCCAGCTCCCCCGCCGGGGGGCGTGGTGTGCGAGAGACCCAGTACTTC.